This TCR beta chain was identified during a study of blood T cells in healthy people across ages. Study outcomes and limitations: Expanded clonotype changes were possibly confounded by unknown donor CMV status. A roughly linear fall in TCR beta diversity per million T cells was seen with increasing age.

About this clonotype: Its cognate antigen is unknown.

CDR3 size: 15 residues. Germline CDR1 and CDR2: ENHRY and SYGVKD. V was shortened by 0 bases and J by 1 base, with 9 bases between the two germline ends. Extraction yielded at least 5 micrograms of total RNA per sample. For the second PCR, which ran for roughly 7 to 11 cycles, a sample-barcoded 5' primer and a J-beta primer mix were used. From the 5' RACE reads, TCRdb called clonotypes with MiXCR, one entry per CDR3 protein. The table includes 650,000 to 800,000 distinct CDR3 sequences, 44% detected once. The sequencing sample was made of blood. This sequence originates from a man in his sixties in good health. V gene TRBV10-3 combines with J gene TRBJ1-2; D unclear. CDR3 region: CAISESNWGNYGYTF. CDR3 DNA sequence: TGTGCCATCAGTGAGTCGAATTGGGGTAACTATGGCTACACCTTC.